Below are 26 T cell receptor beta chains sequenced from a single sample in a study of OX40 agonist ivuxolimab in advanced cancers. This table comes from immunoSEQ multiplex PCR, and its TCRdb copy is limited to in-frame clones, with some not included. The sample records some 70,000 clones, under 95% being singletons. This specimen consisted of CD4+ or CD8+ T cells sorted from blood, obtained in a trial of the OX40 agonist ivuxolimab. These receptors came from an adult with an advanced solid tumor such as melanoma, head and neck, liver or kidney cancer.

The chain couples TRBV6-1 to TRBJ1-5; the match to TRBD1 covers 10 bases. CDR3 length equals 15 residues. Looked up from germline, CDR1 is MNHNS and CDR2 is SASEGT. V lost 5 bases to trimming and J lost 11 bases; unmatched junction nucleotides: 12. CDR3 bases: TGTGCCAGCAGTAGTTCCGGGACAGGGGATCCGGCCCAGCATTTT. This translates into CASSSSGTGDPAQHF.

Remarks on this clone: The same CDR3 arises from other DNA sequences in this sample as well. The genes are TRBV5-4 and TRBJ2-5; 8 bases map to TRBD2. The V segment lost 0 bases and the J segment 1 base; nucleotides outside the gene matches: 2. CDR1 SGHNT and CDR2 YYREEE come from the germline V gene (reference sequence). The CDR3 spans 15 residues. CDR3 sequence (DNA): TGTGCCAGCAGCTTGGCGAGCGGGGGCCAAGAGACCCAGTACTTC. Translating gives CASSLASGGQETQYF.

The V gene is TRBV5-1, the J gene TRBJ2-5; 8 bases are shared with TRBD2. With 1 base clipped from V and 3 bases from J, the junction kept 5 bases outside the gene matches. The CDR3 sequence is 15 residues long. CDR1 is SGHRS and CDR2 is YFSETQ in the germline V gene. In nucleotides, the CDR3 is TGCGCCAGCAGCTTGCCCCGGGGGGGGAAAGAGACCCAGTACTTC. It codes for CASSLPRGGKETQYF.

This CDR3 reads CASSSTGVQETQYF. CDR3 bases: TGTGCCAGCAGCTCCACAGGGGTCCAAGAGACCCAGTACTTC. The chain recombines TRBV5-6 with TRBJ2-5; 7 bases are shared with TRBD1. This CDR3 contains 14 residues. V was pared by 3 bases and J by 1 base, with 3 bases of the junction left unmatched. Per the germline V gene, CDR1 is SGHDT and CDR2 is YYEEEE. Full variable domain (rest looked up from reference TRBV5-6 and TRBJ2-5): DAGVTQSPTHLIKTRGQQVTLRCSPKSGHDTVSWYQQALGQGPQFIFQYYEEEERQRGNFPDRFSGHQFPNYSSELNVNALLLGDSALYLCASSSTGVQETQYFGPGTRLLVL.

The V and J genes are TRBV6-5 and TRBJ1-3; D not certain. The V end was cut by 5 bases, the J end by 0 bases, with 5 bases between. The V gene's germline CDR1 is MNHEY and CDR2 SVGAGI. CDR3 length equals 13 residues. CDR3 DNA: TGTGCCAGCAGTCGGGGCTCTGGAAACACCATATATTTT. This translates into CASSRGSGNTIYF.

J is TRBJ1-1 and V is TRBV5-1; the D is unclear. CDR1 SGHRS and CDR2 YFSETQ come from the germline V gene. The CDR3 runs 13 residues. The ends were cut back, 2 bases at V and 1 base at J, with 6 bases in the middle. This CDR3 reads CASSFEENTEAFF. Written as DNA, the CDR3 is TGCGCCAGCAGCTTTGAAGAGAACACTGAAGCTTTCTTT.

This chain links TRBV6-6 with TRBJ2-7; TRBD1 is a possible D gene (7 bases). V was cut by 7 bases and J by 3 bases, with 16 bases left in between. CDR1 is MNHNY, CDR2 SVGAGI, per germline (reference sequence). The CDR3 contains 14 residues. CDR3 region: CASTPSGGFYEQYF. Here the CDR3 DNA reads TGTGCCAGCACCCCATCAGGGGGGTTCTACGAGCAGTACTTC.

This clone was counted a single time. The chain combines TRBV4-1 with TRBJ2-1, with TRBD2 as a possible D gene (7 bases). With 0 bases removed from V and 10 bases from J, the gap between germline ends came to 19 bases. The CDR3 runs 16 residues. Germline V gives CDR1 MGHRA, CDR2 YSYEKL. CDR3 DNA: TGCGCCAGCAGCCAAGATAGGGGGGGGCCCAAGGGAGAGCAGTTCTTC. This sequence encodes CASSQDRGGPKGEQFF.

This clone was seen just once. The chain couples TRBV18 to TRBJ1-1; D is ambiguous. The CDR3 is made up of 14 amino acids. CDR1 is KGHSH and CDR2 is LQKENI in the germline V gene. V was trimmed by 3 bases and J by 1 base, leaving 9 bases between them. The CDR3 region is CASSPRRKNTEAFF. CDR3 nucleotides: TGTGCCAGCTCACCTAGACGCAAGAACACTGAAGCTTTCTTT.

This clone was picked up a small number of times. V gene TRBV27 combines with J gene TRBJ2-1; 13 positions agree with TRBD2. Losses at the gene ends were 5 bases for V and 1 base for J; bases not matched to a gene: 8. This CDR3 has 18 amino acids. The germline V gene encodes CDR1 MNHEY and CDR2 SMNVEV (reference sequence). CDR3 loop: CASSARTSGGGSYNEQFF. For the CDR3, the DNA is TGTGCCAGCAGTGCCCGGACTAGCGGGGGAGGTTCCTACAATGAGCAGTTCTTC.

J is TRBJ1-2 and V is TRBV6-5; D gene unclear. The CDR3 has 14 residues. Trimming took 4 bases from V and 4 from J, leaving 13 bases between them. The germline CDR1 and CDR2 sequences are MNHEY and SVGAGI. CDR3 coding DNA: TGTGCCAGCAGTTTATCACAGACCATCTATGGCTACACCTTC. Amino acids: CASSLSQTIYGYTF.

The chain has TRBV19 and TRBJ2-1, with 9 nucleotides matching TRBD2. Germline loops: CDR1 LNHDA, CDR2 SQIVND (reference sequence). J lost 5 bases, V lost 5 bases, and 7 bases had no gene match. The CDR3 length is 15 residues. The CDR3 is CASSFRRLADNEQFF. The DNA for the CDR3 is TGTGCCAGTAGTTTCCGGAGACTAGCGGACAATGAGCAGTTCTTC. The full variable domain, its missing parts supplied by reference TRBV19 and TRBJ2-1, is DGGITQSPKYLFRKEGQNVTLSCEQNLNHDAMYWYRQDPGQGLRLIYYSQIVNDFQKGDIAEGYSVSREKKESFPLTVTSAQKNPTAFYLCASSFRRLADNEQFFGPGTRLTVL.

The chain has TRBV7-6 and TRBJ2-7, with D tentatively TRBD1 (6 bases). Per the germline V gene, CDR1 is SGHVS and CDR2 is FNYEAQ. This CDR3 is built from 14 residues. V was trimmed by 3 bases and J by 3 bases, leaving 12 bases between them. CDR3 region: CASSFGAGVYEQYF. CDR3 coding DNA: TGTGCCAGCAGCTTTGGGGCAGGGGTCTACGAGCAGTACTTC.

This sequence joins TRBV7-9 and TRBJ2-7, with TRBD2 identical over 7 bases. Germline-derived CDR1 and CDR2 are SEHNR and FQNEAQ (reference sequence). The CDR3 spans 16 residues. Unmatched junction bases numbered 10, after V lost 5 bases and J lost 0 bases. CDR3 sequence: CASSHPPGTNSYEQYF. As DNA, the CDR3 is TGTGCCAGCAGCCACCCGCCCGGGACTAACTCCTACGAGCAGTACTTC.

This sequence joins TRBV13 and TRBJ2-2, with TRBD1 identical over 8 bases. CDR3 length: 17 amino acids. With 4 bases clipped from V and 1 base from J, the junction kept 8 bases outside the gene matches. The germline V gene encodes CDR1 PRHDT and CDR2 FYEKMQ (reference sequence). The CDR3 DNA reads as TGTGCCAGCAGCTCCCTGCAGGGACAGGAGAACACCGGGGAGCTGTTTTTT. Translated: CASSSLQGQENTGELFF. The full variable domain, in which reference TRBV13 and TRBJ2-2 provide the parts outside the CDR3, is AAGVIQSPRHLIKEKRETATLKCYPIPRHDTVYWYQQGPGQDPQFLISFYEKMQSDKGSIPDRFSAQQFSDYHSELNMSSLELGDSALYFCASSSLQGQENTGELFFGEGSRLTVL.

J is TRBJ2-3 and V is TRBV18, with TRBD1 matching 10 bases. The CDR3 extends over 16 amino acids. The V gene end was trimmed by 2 bases and the J gene end by 5 bases; junction bases not matched to a gene: 7. The germline V gene encodes CDR1 KGHSH and CDR2 LQKENI. CDR3 sequence reads: CASSPEGQGLGDTQYF. CDR3 coding DNA: TGTGCCAGCTCACCAGAGGGACAGGGGTTAGGAGATACGCAGTATTTT.

The chain joins TRBV11-2 to TRBJ1-6; D ambiguous. The CDR3 has 16 amino acids. Germline loops: CDR1 SGHAT, CDR2 FQNNGV. Trimming pared 5 bases from V and 0 bases from J, leaving 11 bases between. The CDR3 nucleotides read TGTGCCAGCAGCCCGGCCGGGGACTCCTATAATTCACCCCTCCACTTT. It yields the protein CASSPAGDSYNSPLHF. Supplemented by reference TRBV11-2 and TRBJ1-6, the full variable domain reads EAGVAQSPRYKIIEKRQSVAFWCNPISGHATLYWYQQILGQGPKLLIQFQNNGVVDDSQLPKDRFSAERLKGVDSTLKIQPAKLEDSAVYLCASSPAGDSYNSPLHFGNGTRLTVT.

The chain has TRBV9 and TRBJ2-7; tentatively, D is TRBD2 (5 bases). Germline loops: CDR1 SGDLS, CDR2 YYNGEE. V gave up 4 bases and J gave up 2 bases, with 19 bases separating them. CDR3 length: 16 residues. The DNA of the CDR3 is TGTGCCAGCAGCCTTGGGTCGAGAGGGCTTCCCTACGAGCAGTACTTC. Amino acid sequence: CASSLGSRGLPYEQYF. The variable domain in full, with the rest retrieved from reference TRBV9 and TRBJ2-7, is DSGVTQTPKHLITATGQRVTLRCSPRSGDLSVYWYQQSLDQGLQFLIQYYNGEERAKGNILERFSAQQFPDLHSELNLSSLELGDSALYFCASSLGSRGLPYEQYFGPGTRLTVT.

V is TRBV5-6 and J is TRBJ2-3, with TRBD1 matching 9 bases. Germline loops: CDR1 SGHDT, CDR2 YYEEEE. The CDR3 has 18 amino acids. V shed 1 base and J 2 bases; nucleotides not matched to a gene: 11. The CDR3 here is CASSLTDRGLSYTDTQYF. The DNA of the CDR3 is TGTGCCAGCAGCTTGACTGACAGGGGGTTATCATACACAGATACGCAGTATTTT. Supplemented by reference TRBV5-6 and TRBJ2-3, the full variable domain reads DAGVTQSPTHLIKTRGQQVTLRCSPKSGHDTVSWYQQALGQGPQFIFQYYEEEERQRGNFPDRFSGHQFPNYSSELNVNALLLGDSALYLCASSLTDRGLSYTDTQYFGPGTRLTVL.

The J gene is TRBJ1-3, the V gene TRBV5-6; no clear D gene. V gave up 4 bases and J gave up 4 bases, with 18 bases separating them. The CDR3 sequence is 16 residues long. The germline CDR1 and CDR2 sequences are SGHDT and YYEEEE. The DNA for the CDR3 is TGTGCCAGCAGCCCTTTGTACAACCGTGGCGGAAACACCATATATTTT. Its protein product is CASSPLYNRGGNTIYF.

V usage is TRBV19 and J usage is TRBJ2-2; D might be TRBD1 (6 bases). This CDR3 has 16 residues. The V and J ends lost 3 bases and 7 bases respectively, with 18 bases between them. Germline-derived CDR1 and CDR2 are LNHDA and SQIVND (reference sequence). In DNA form, the CDR3 reads TGTGCCAGTAGTATCCGCCAGGGGACCTACCACGGGGAGCTGTTTTTT. Its protein is CASSIRQGTYHGELFF.

This clone was recorded once. Written as DNA, the CDR3 is TGTGCCAGCAGCGGGGGCGATGAGCAGTTCTTC. This codes for CASSGGDEQFF. This rearrangement joins TRBV9 to TRBJ2-1, with D possibly TRBD1 on 5 matching bases. CDR3 length: 11 amino acids. Between the trimmed V and J ends, which lost 3 bases and 8 bases, there was a span of 6 bases. Germline CDR1 SGDLS, CDR2 YYNGEE. The whole variable domain, filled in from reference TRBV9 and TRBJ2-1, reads DSGVTQTPKHLITATGQRVTLRCSPRSGDLSVYWYQQSLDQGLQFLIQYYNGEERAKGNILERFSAQQFPDLHSELNLSSLELGDSALYFCASSGGDEQFFGPGTRLTVL.

The rearrangement joins TRBV11-2 to TRBJ2-3; either TRBD1 or TRBD2 may supply D (5 bases each). V lost 5 bases and J 6 bases, leaving 12 bases between the germline ends. Germline CDR1 reads SGHAT; CDR2 reads FQNNGV. The CDR3 length is 13 residues. The CDR3 loop is CASSRDQGDTQYF. CDR3 coding DNA: TGTGCCAGCAGCCGGGACCAGGGCGATACGCAGTATTTT.

This chain joins TRBV7-3 and TRBJ1-5; no reliable D call. From germline, CDR1 is SGHTA and CDR2 FQGTGA. Trimming shortened V by 2 bases and J by 4 bases, and 6 bases separated the two germline ends. CDR3 size: 13 residues. CDR3 DNA: TGTGCCAGCAGCTTAGATGGGAATCAGCCCCAGCATTTT. Translating gives CASSLDGNQPQHF.

The chain employs TRBV11-3 and TRBJ2-7, with D possibly TRBD2 on 6 matching bases. Germline assignment: CDR1 SGHNT and CDR2 YENEEA. The length of the CDR3 is 13 residues. V was pared by 2 bases and J by 3 bases, with 8 bases between. The CDR3 DNA sequence: TGTGCCAGCAGCTTATCGGAGGGCTACGAGCAGTACTTC. Translated, it gives CASSLSEGYEQYF.

The chain recombines TRBV9 with TRBJ2-5, with TRBD2 as a possible D gene (5 bases). Looked up from germline, CDR1 is SGDLS and CDR2 is YYNGEE. This CDR3 has 13 amino acids. V was clipped by 0 bases and J by 5 bases, with 8 bases between them. CDR3 in amino acids: CASSVGGLETQYF. The CDR3 DNA follows: TGTGCCAGCAGCGTAGGAGGGTTGGAGACCCAGTACTTC.